The next 20 T cell receptor beta chains were all read from a single sample in a study of Ad26.COV2.S vaccination and SARS-CoV-2 variants. Treatment here: roughly 19 received Ad26.COV2.S at low or high dose, single or two shots; several received placebo; per-sample allocation not given. Following the first vaccine or placebo injection, samples were taken on day 63. Repertoires were generated with immunoSEQ multiplex PCR, while TCRdb's copy carries only in-frame clones and drops some. This table has hundreds of thousands of clones, 70% to 90% appearing once. This material consisted of peripheral blood, taken in a trial of Ad26.COV2.S vaccine versus placebo. Receptors were obtained from a person aged 18-65 years who received the Ad26.COV2.S COVID-19 vaccine or a placebo.

The chain is built from TRBV7-9 and TRBJ1-1; a possible D gene is TRBD1 (5 bases). Germline V lookup: CDR1 SEHNR, CDR2 FQNEAQ (reference sequence). CDR3 length: 15 amino acids. V lost 5 bases and J lost 3, with 16 bases in between. The CDR3: CASSPAGRGHTEAFF. In DNA form, the CDR3 reads TGTGCCAGCAGCCCGGCGGGGAGGGGACACACTGAAGCTTTCTTT.

This chain joins TRBV7-9 and TRBJ2-7; 12 nucleotides line up with TRBD2. Trimming cost V 4 bases and J 12 bases; bases outside gene matches: 10. CDR3 size: 14 residues. The germline CDR1 and CDR2 sequences are SEHNR and FQNEAQ (reference sequence). The CDR3 spells CASSSQLAGGRTYF. As DNA, the CDR3 is TGTGCCAGCAGCTCCCAACTAGCGGGGGGCCGGACGTACTTC.

The chain uses TRBV14 and TRBJ1-1; weak D call: TRBD1 (5 bases). This CDR3 region has 19 residues. Germline CDR1 SGHDN, CDR2 FVKESK. Trimming cost V 1 base and J 3 bases, with 24 bases left between them. The CDR3 DNA sequence: TGTGCCAGCAGCCAAGGGTGGGCGGGACGAACCATATCGGACACTGAAGCTTTCTTT. It encodes CASSQGWAGRTISDTEAFF.

This chain joins TRBV21-1 and TRBJ2-5; the DNA was not used to check the table's D call, TRBD2. TRBV21-1 is labeled a pseudogene. The CDR3 totals 14 residues. The CDR3 DNA sequence: TGTGCCAGCAAAATAAGACGGTTGCATGCGGCCCAGTACTTC. It specifies CASKIRRLHAAQYF.

V usage is TRBV5-1 and J usage is TRBJ2-3; possibly TRBD2 for D (6 bases). This CDR3 contains 14 residues. CDR1 SGHRS and CDR2 YFSETQ come from the germline V gene. Trimming shortened V by 4 bases and J by 2 bases, and 11 bases separated the two germline ends. The CDR3 DNA reads as TGCGCCAGCAGCCCCGGGACTTTCACAGATACGCAGTATTTT. It specifies CASSPGTFTDTQYF.

This chain connects TRBV6-2 or TRBV6-3 to TRBJ2-2; 11 bases line up with TRBD1. Trimming took 0 bases from V and 6 from J; bases not matched to a gene: 3. The CDR3 contains 16 residues. Germline V CDR1 and CDR2: MNHEY, SVGEGT. The CDR3 nucleotides read TGTGCCAGCAGTTACTCGGACAGGGGGCGACCCGGGGAGCTGTTTTTT. It specifies CASSYSDRGRPGELFF.

The V call is TRBV10-1, the J call TRBJ1-2; D remains ambiguous. With 4 bases removed from V and 8 bases from J, the gap between germline ends came to 14 bases. CDR3 size: 13 residues. CDR1 and CDR2 from the germline V gene are WNHNN and SYGVQD (reference sequence). The CDR3 sequence is CASSGPVRSGYTF. DNA for the CDR3: TGCGCCAGCAGTGGTCCAGTTCGCAGCGGCTACACCTTC.

The V gene is TRBV7-9, the J gene TRBJ2-5; 8 positions agree with TRBD2. CDR1 and CDR2 from the germline V gene are SEHNR and FQNEAQ (reference sequence). The CDR3 runs 15 residues. The V segment lost 0 bases and the J segment 6 bases; nucleotides outside the gene matches: 6. The CDR3 DNA sequence: TGTGCCAGCAGCTTAGCTAGCGGGACTTTGCAGACCCAGTACTTC. Protein product: CASSLASGTLQTQYF.

The sample holds a few counts of this clone. The chain uses TRBV7-2 and TRBJ2-7; D unclear. The CDR3 has 14 amino acids. Trimming removed 5 bases from V and 1 base from J, with 12 bases in between. Germline CDR1 and CDR2: SGHTA and FQGNSA. CDR3: CASSLQQASYEQYF. The CDR3 DNA is TGTGCCAGCAGCCTCCAGCAGGCGTCCTACGAGCAGTACTTC.

The chain uses TRBV5-6 and TRBJ2-1; D might be TRBD2 (6 bases). Germline CDR1 reads SGHDT; CDR2 reads YYEEEE. This CDR3 spans 14 amino acids. V was trimmed by 2 bases and J by 4 bases, leaving 10 bases between them. The CDR3 spells CASSLAGLYNEQFF. CDR3 DNA sequence: TGTGCCAGCAGCTTAGCGGGCCTATACAATGAGCAGTTCTTC.

This chain connects TRBV5-1 to TRBJ2-1; D is tentatively TRBD1 or TRBD2 (5 bases each). CDR3 size: 16 residues. Trimming took off 0 bases at V and 0 bases at J, with 10 bases between the two ends. The germline V gene has CDR1 SGHRS and CDR2 YFSETQ. The DNA for the CDR3 is TGCGCCAGCAGCTTGGGGGGGAGCCCCTCCTACAATGAGCAGTTCTTC. As protein: CASSLGGSPSYNEQFF.

The V call is TRBV19, the J call TRBJ1-2; TRBD1 agrees at 7 bases. The CDR3 spans 15 residues. Losses at the gene ends were 4 bases for V and 0 bases for J; bases not matched to a gene: 5. Germline V lookup: CDR1 LNHDA, CDR2 SQIVND (reference sequence). This CDR3 is CASSSTGEANYGYTF. Here the CDR3 DNA reads TGTGCCAGTAGTAGCACAGGGGAAGCTAACTATGGCTACACCTTC.

The rearrangement joins TRBV27 to TRBJ2-7; possible D gene TRBD1, 7 bases. The V end lost 5 bases, the J end lost 6 bases, and 14 bases lay between the germline ends. CDR3 size: 13 residues. Per germline, CDR1 MNHEY and CDR2 SMNVEV (reference sequence). CDR3 sequence (DNA): TGTGCCAGCAGTCACCGACAGGGAGGCGAGCAGTACTTC. It specifies CASSHRQGGEQYF.

The rearrangement links TRBV11-2 to TRBJ2-1; D is tentatively TRBD1 or TRBD2 (5 bases each). Trimming took 3 bases from V and 2 from J, leaving 17 bases between them. In germline, CDR1 is SGHAT, CDR2 FQNNGV. The CDR3 totals 17 residues. The CDR3 DNA reads as TGTGCCAGCAGCTTCCTAGGGCTGAAGGGACCCTACAATGAGCAGTTCTTC. This encodes CASSFLGLKGPYNEQFF.

This clone showed up just once. The chain uses TRBV10-1 and TRBJ1-2; TRBD1 aligns across 8 bases. Germline CDR1 WNHNN, CDR2 SYGVQD (reference sequence). The CDR3 sequence is 13 residues long. Losses at the gene ends were 5 bases for V and 3 bases for J; bases not matched to a gene: 2. Written as DNA, the CDR3 is TGCGCCAGCAGTCCACAGGGGGACTATGGCTACACCTTC. This sequence encodes CASSPQGDYGYTF.

This clone was found a few times. This chain uses TRBV10-3 with TRBJ2-3; D is undetermined. The length of the CDR3 is 17 residues. Germline values: CDR1 ENHRY, CDR2 SYGVKD. V shed 0 bases and J shed 4 bases, with 17 bases lying between them. CDR3 nucleotides: TGTGCCATCAGTGAGTCGTTGTTCAACTCCGGACCAGATACGCAGTATTTT. Translated, it gives CAISESLFNSGPDTQYF.

V and J are TRBV4-1 and TRBJ2-5; the match to TRBD2 covers 7 bases. J gave up 5 bases and V 1 base, and 1 base lay outside the gene matches. The CDR3 covers 13 residues. CDR1 MGHRA and CDR2 YSYEKL come from the germline V gene. CDR3 bases: TGCGCCAGCAGCCAAGGACTAGCCGAGACCCAGTACTTC. It codes for CASSQGLAETQYF.

The chain couples TRBV5-5 to TRBJ2-7, with D perhaps matching TRBD2 (6 bases). V was clipped by 0 bases and J by 2 bases, with 12 bases between them. The CDR3 covers 15 residues. Germline assignment: CDR1 SGHKS and CDR2 YYEKEE (reference sequence). The CDR3: CASSLAYRGTYEQYF. CDR3 coding DNA: TGTGCCAGCAGCTTGGCTTATCGGGGGACCTACGAGCAGTACTTC.

V is TRBV30 and J is TRBJ2-1; TRBD2 is a possible D gene (7 bases). The CDR3 has 15 amino acids. Trimming took 4 bases from V and 6 from J, leaving 19 bases between them. Germline values: CDR1 GTSNPN, CDR2 SVGIG (reference sequence). Here the CDR3 DNA reads TGTGCCTGGAAAGGGGGTGGCGGGAGATCCAATGAGCAGTTCTTC. Its protein is CAWKGGGGRSNEQFF.

The chain carries TRBV11-2 and TRBJ1-4, with D unclear. The CDR3 consists of 12 residues. Trimming cost V 3 bases and J 7 bases, with 6 bases left between them. Germline V gives CDR1 SGHAT, CDR2 FQNNGV. The CDR3 here is CASSFVFEKLFF. The CDR3 nucleotides are TGTGCCAGCAGCTTTGTTTTTGAAAAACTGTTTTTT.